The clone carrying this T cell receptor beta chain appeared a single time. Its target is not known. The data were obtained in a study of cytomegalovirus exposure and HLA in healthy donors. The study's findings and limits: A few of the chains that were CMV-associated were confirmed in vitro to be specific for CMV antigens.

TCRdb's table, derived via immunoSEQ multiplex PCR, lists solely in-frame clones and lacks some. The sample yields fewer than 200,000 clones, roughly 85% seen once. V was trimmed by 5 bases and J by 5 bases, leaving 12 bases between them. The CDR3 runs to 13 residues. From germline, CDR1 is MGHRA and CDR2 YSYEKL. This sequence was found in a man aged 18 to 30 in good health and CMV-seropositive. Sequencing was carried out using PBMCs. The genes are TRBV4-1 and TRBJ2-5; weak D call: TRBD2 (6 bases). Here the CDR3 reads CASSNGLFETQYF. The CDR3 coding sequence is TGCGCCAGCAGCAACGGACTATTTGAGACCCAGTACTTC.